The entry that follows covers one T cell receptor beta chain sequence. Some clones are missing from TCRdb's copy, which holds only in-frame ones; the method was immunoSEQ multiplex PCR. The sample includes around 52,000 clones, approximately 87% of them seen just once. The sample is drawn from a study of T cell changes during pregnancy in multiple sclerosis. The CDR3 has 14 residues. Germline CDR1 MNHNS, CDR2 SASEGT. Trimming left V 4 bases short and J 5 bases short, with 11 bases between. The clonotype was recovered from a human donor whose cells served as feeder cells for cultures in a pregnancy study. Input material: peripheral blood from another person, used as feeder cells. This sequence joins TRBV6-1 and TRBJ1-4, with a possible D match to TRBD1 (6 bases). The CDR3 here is CASSAAGVNEKLFF. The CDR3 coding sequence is TGTGCCAGCAGTGCAGCAGGGGTAAATGAAAAACTGTTTTTT.